Only a few counts were recorded for the clone carrying this TCR beta chain. Its matching antigen is unknown. This record belongs to a study of T-cell memory formation after mild COVID-19. Overall study results and limits: Later expanders leaned CD4+, whereas clones that contracted between day 15 and 85 were balanced CD4/CD8.

Germline loops: CDR1 SEHNR, CDR2 FQNEAQ (reference sequence). The V and J ends lost 4 bases and 3 bases, in that order; junction bases with no gene match: 8. The CDR3 runs 16 residues. A 5'RACE reaction primed in the constant segment made cDNA libraries of TCR alpha and TCR beta, and these carried sample barcodes and UMIs. TCRdb reprocessed the 5' RACE reads via MiXCR and lists one record per CDR3 protein. The sample shows 95,000 to 120,000 distinct CDR3 sequences, about 20% of them seen only once. This TCR was recovered from a man aged 18 to 29 who had mild COVID-19 (a few samples of this study predate the infection). Cell type and time point are not known. Sequencing was performed on PBMCs or a T cell subset sorted from them (not recorded which). The genes are TRBV7-9 and TRBJ2-7; 11 bases line up with TRBD2. The CDR3 here is CASSSLLAGDFYEQYF. DNA for the CDR3: TGTGCCAGCAGCTCCTTACTAGCGGGGGACTTCTACGAGCAGTACTTC.